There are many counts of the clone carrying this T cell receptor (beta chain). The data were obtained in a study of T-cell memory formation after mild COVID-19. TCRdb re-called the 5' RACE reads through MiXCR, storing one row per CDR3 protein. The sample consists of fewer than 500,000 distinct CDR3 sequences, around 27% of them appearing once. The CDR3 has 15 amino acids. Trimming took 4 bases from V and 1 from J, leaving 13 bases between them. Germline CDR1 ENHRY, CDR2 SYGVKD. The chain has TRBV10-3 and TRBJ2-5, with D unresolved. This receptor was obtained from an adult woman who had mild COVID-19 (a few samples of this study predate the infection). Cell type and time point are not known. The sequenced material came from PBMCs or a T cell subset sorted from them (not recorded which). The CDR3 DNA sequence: TGTGCCATCAGTGTATCAGTCGCCTCCCAAGAGACCCAGTACTTC. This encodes CAISVSVASQETQYF.